A single sample is the source of the 13 T cell receptor beta chains below, sequenced in a study of blood T cell repertoires in COVID-19. Generated by immunoSEQ multiplex PCR, the TCRdb table keeps only in-frame clones and is missing some. This sample has about 140,000 clones, with roughly 90% found just once. The sample taken for sequencing was peripheral blood. The receptors were gathered from a man in his forties or fifties with active or convalescent COVID-19.

This clone was seen only once. This chain joins TRBV30 and TRBJ2-3, with 9 positions matching TRBD1. Germline V gives CDR1 GTSNPN, CDR2 SVGIG (reference sequence). CDR3 size: 14 residues. Germline trimming cut 3 bases from V and 3 bases from J; bases unmatched to any gene: 4. Written as DNA, the CDR3 is TGTGCCTGGAGCCTGACAGGGGGAACAGATACGCAGTATTTT. This gives the protein CAWSLTGGTDTQYF.

This chain uses TRBV18 with TRBJ2-5; 7 bases map to TRBD1. Germline V gene sequence: CDR1 KGHSH, CDR2 LQKENI. The V segment lost 3 bases and the J segment 1 base; nucleotides outside the gene matches: 5. CDR3 length: 15 residues. The DNA for the CDR3 is TGTGCCAGCTCACCCCTCCCAGGGGGCCAAGAGACCCAGTACTTC. Translation: CASSPLPGGQETQYF.

The chain recombines TRBV29-1 with TRBJ2-7; 7 bases match TRBD1. The germline CDR1 and CDR2 sequences are SQVTM and ANQGSEA. This CDR3 comprises 15 residues. V lost 6 bases and J lost 6; bases outside the gene matches: 17. The CDR3 coding sequence is TGCAGCGTGAGGGGACAGCCCGCCCGGTTCTCCGAGCAGTACTTC. Encoded protein: CSVRGQPARFSEQYF.

The chain uses TRBV2 and TRBJ1-2, with TRBD1 matching 7 bases. V lost 6 bases to trimming and J lost 4 bases; unmatched junction nucleotides: 5. CDR3 length equals 13 residues. Germline values: CDR1 SNHLY, CDR2 FYNNEI. Here the CDR3 reads CASRDDRVYGYTF. CDR3 nucleotides: TGTGCCAGCAGGGACGACAGGGTCTATGGCTACACCTTC.

This clone was recorded many times. This rearrangement joins TRBV14 to TRBJ2-1, with D possibly matching TRBD1 (5 bases). Germline V gene data show CDR1 as SGHDN and CDR2 as FVKESK. This CDR3 region has 18 residues. The germline V and J ends were trimmed by 1 base and 4 bases, with 20 bases remaining between them. The CDR3 DNA reads as TGTGCCAGCAGCCAAGCATTCGGCGGACAAAATAGTTACAATGAGCAGTTCTTC. Its protein is CASSQAFGGQNSYNEQFF.

This chain links TRBV27 with TRBJ2-3; D may be TRBD1 (6 bases). Per the germline V gene, CDR1 is MNHEY and CDR2 is SMNVEV (reference sequence). This CDR3 region has 18 residues. V was pared by 2 bases and J by 0 bases, with 18 bases between. In DNA, the CDR3 is TGTGCCAGCAGTTTAAGGGCAGGGGTTCAGTTTAGCACAGATACGCAGTATTTT. Encoded protein: CASSLRAGVQFSTDTQYF.

The J gene is TRBJ1-4, the V gene TRBV5-4; 9 bases are shared with TRBD1. Trimming cost V 0 bases and J 11 bases; bases outside gene matches: 8. The germline V gene has CDR1 SGHNT and CDR2 YYREEE (reference sequence). The CDR3 length is 15 residues. As DNA, the CDR3 is TGTGCCAGCAGCTTGGCAGGGACAGGGATAAGGAAACTGTTTTTT. Residues: CASSLAGTGIRKLFF.

The chain links TRBV29-1 to TRBJ1-3; D is unresolved. Germline lookup yields CDR1 SQVTM and CDR2 ANQGSEA. The CDR3 consists of 14 residues. The CDR3 coding sequence is TGCAGTGCTGGAGGTGACCTTACTGGAAACACCATATATTTT. This translates into CSAGGDLTGNTIYF.

The rearrangement links TRBV12-3 or TRBV12-4 to TRBJ1-1, with 8 bases aligning to TRBD1. V shed 7 bases, J shed 6 bases, and the junction held 7 bases outside the gene matches. There are 13 residues in the CDR3. The CDR3 spells CASTSSGGSEAFF. CDR3 nucleotides: TGTGCCAGCACCAGCTCAGGGGGCTCTGAAGCTTTCTTT.

This clone was found once. The V call is TRBV29-1, the J call TRBJ2-3, with 7 nucleotides matching TRBD1. J gave up 2 bases and V 6 bases, and 5 bases lay outside the gene matches. CDR1 and CDR2 from the germline V gene are SQVTM and ANQGSEA. This CDR3 is built from 13 residues. CDR3 coding DNA: TGCAGCGTGACAGGGCGAACCACAGATACGCAGTATTTT. The encoded protein is CSVTGRTTDTQYF.

The chain is built from TRBV6-6 and TRBJ1-2; D is perhaps TRBD1 (5 bases). In germline, CDR1 is MNHNY, CDR2 SVGAGI (reference sequence). The V and J ends lost 4 bases and 5 bases respectively, with 8 bases between them. This CDR3 is built from 12 residues. CDR3 in DNA: TGTGCCAGCAGTTTGGGGACTTATGGCTACACCTTC. This sequence encodes CASSLGTYGYTF.

The chain is built from TRBV7-8 and TRBJ2-5, with D perhaps matching TRBD1 (5 bases). CDR3 length: 12 residues. Trimming took off 6 bases at V and 5 bases at J, with 10 bases between the two ends. Germline lookup yields CDR1 SGHVS and CDR2 FQNEAQ. The CDR3 bases are TGTGCCAGCAGTCCAGGGTGGGAGACCCAGTACTTC. This encodes CASSPGWETQYF. Full variable domain (rest looked up from reference TRBV7-8 and TRBJ2-5): GAGVSQSPRYKVAKRGQDVALRCDPISGHVSLFWYQQALGQGPEFLTYFQNEAQLDKSGLPSDRFFAERPEGSVSTLKIQRTQQEDSAVYLCASSPGWETQYFGPGTRLLVL.

The CDR3 protein is CASSSDGATYNEQFF. CDR3 DNA: TGTGCCAGCTCATCCGACGGAGCAACCTACAATGAGCAGTTCTTC. The chain couples TRBV18 to TRBJ2-1; D is uncertain. The CDR3 has 15 residues. V dropped 5 bases and J dropped 2 bases, with 13 bases sitting between them. Germline lookup yields CDR1 KGHSH and CDR2 LQKENI. Based on the CDR3 plus reference TRBV18 and TRBJ2-1, the full variable domain is NAGVMQNPRHLVRRRGQEARLRCSPMKGHSHVYWYRQLPEEGLKFMVYLQKENIIDESGMPKERFSAEFPKEGPSILRIQQVVRGDSAAYFCASSSDGATYNEQFFGPGTRLTVL.